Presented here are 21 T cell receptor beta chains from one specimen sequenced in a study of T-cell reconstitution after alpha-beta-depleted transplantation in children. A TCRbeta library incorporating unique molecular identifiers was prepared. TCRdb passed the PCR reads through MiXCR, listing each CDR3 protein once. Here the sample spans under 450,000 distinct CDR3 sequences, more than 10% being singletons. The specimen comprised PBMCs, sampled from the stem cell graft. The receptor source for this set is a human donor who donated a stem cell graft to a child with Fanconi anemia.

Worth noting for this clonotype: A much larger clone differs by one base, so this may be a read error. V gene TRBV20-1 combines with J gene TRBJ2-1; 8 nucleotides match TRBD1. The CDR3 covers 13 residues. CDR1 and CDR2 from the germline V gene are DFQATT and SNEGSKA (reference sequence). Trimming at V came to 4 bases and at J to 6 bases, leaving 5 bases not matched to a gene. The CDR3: CSATDRVTNEQFF. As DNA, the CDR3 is TGCAGTGCTACGGACAGGGTCACCAATGAGCAGTTCTTC.

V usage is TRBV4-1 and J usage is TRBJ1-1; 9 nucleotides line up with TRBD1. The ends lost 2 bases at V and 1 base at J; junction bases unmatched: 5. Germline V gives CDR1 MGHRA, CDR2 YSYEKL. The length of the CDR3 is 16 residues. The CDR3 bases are TGCGCCAGCAGCCAATCAATGACAGGGGGGAACACTGAAGCTTTCTTT. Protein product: CASSQSMTGGNTEAFF.

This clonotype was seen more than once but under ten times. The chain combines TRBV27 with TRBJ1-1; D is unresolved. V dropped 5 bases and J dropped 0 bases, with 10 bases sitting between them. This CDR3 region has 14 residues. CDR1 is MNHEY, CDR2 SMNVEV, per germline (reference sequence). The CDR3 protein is CASSTKSMNTEAFF. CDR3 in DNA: TGTGCCAGCAGTACAAAGAGTATGAACACTGAAGCTTTCTTT.

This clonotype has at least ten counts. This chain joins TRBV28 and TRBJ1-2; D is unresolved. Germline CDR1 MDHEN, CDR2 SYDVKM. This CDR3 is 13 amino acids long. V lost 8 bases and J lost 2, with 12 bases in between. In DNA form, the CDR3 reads TGTGCCAGCGCGGTGAGAACGAACTATGGCTACACCTTC. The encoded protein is CASAVRTNYGYTF.

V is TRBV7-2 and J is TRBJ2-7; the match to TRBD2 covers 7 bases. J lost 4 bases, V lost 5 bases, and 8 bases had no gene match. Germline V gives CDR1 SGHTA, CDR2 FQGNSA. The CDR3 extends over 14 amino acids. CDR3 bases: TGTGCCAGCAGCACGGGGCCGGGGGGATACGAGCAGTACTTC. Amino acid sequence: CASSTGPGGYEQYF.

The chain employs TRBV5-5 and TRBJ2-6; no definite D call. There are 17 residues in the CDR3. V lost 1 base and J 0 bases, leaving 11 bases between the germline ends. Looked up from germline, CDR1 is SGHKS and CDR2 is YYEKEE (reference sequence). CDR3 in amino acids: CASSLMGLSSGANVLTF. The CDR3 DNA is TGTGCCAGCAGCTTGATGGGTCTGAGCTCTGGGGCCAACGTCCTGACTTTC. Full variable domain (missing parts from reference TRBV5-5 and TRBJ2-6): DAGVTQSPTHLIKTRGQQVTLRCSPISGHKSVSWYQQVLGQGPQFIFQYYEKEERGRGNFPDRFSARQFPNYSSELNVNALLLGDSALYLCASSLMGLSSGANVLTFGAGSRLTVL.

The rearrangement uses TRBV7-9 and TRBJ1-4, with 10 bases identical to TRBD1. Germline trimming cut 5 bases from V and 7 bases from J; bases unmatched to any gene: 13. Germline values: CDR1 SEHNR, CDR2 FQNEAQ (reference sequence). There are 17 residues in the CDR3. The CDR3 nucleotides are TGTGCCAGCAGCGCATATCCAACGGGACAGGGGACTGAAAAACTGTTTTTT. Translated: CASSAYPTGQGTEKLFF.

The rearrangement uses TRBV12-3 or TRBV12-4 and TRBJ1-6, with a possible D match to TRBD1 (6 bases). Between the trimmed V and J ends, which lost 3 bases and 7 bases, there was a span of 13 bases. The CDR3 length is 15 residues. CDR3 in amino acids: CASSLGGAGNSPLHF. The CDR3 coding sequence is TGTGCCAGCAGTTTGGGGGGGGCGGGGAATTCACCCCTCCACTTT.

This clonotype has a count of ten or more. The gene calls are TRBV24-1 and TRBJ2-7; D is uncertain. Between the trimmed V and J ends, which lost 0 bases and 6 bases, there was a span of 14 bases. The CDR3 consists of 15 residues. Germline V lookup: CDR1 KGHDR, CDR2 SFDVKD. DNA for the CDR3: TGTGCCACCAGTGATTTGCATGGTCAAGCGCTCGAGCAGTACGTC. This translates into CATSDLHGQALEQYV.

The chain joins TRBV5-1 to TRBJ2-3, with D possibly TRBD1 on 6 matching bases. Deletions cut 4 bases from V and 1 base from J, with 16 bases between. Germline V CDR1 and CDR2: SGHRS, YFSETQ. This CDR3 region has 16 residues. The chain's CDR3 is CASSLNGAGGTDTQYF. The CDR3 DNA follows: TGCGCCAGCAGCCTAAATGGGGCAGGGGGCACAGATACGCAGTATTTT.

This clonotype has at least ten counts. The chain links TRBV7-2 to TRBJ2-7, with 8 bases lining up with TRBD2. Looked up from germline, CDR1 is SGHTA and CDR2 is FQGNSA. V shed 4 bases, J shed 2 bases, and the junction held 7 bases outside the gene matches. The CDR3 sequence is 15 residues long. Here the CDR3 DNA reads TGTGCCAGCAGCTCCGGGACTAGTCGGCCCTACGAGCAGTACGTC. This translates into CASSSGTSRPYEQYV.

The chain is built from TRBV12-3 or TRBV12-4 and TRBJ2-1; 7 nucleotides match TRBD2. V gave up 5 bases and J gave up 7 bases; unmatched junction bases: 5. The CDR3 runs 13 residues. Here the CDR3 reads CASSPQRGNEQFF. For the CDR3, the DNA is TGTGCCAGCAGTCCCCAGCGGGGAAATGAGCAGTTCTTC.

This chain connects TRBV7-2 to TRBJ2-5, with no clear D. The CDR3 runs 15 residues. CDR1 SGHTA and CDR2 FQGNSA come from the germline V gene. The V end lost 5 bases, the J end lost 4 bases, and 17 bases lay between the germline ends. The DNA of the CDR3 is TGTGCCAGCAGCCCGTACAGAAACCCTCTAGAGACCCAGTACTTC. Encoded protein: CASSPYRNPLETQYF.

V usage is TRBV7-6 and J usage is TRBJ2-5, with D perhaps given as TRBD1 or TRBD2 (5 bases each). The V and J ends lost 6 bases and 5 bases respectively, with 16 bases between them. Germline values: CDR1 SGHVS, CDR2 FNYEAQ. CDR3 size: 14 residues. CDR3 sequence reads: CASSRSVRGETQYF. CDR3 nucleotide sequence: TGTGCCAGCAGTCGGTCGGTGAGGGGCGAGACCCAGTACTTC.

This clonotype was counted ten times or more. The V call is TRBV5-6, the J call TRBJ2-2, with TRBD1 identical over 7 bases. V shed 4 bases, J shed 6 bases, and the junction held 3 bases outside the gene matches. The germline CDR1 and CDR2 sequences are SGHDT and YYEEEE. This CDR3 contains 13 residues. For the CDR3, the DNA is TGTGCCAGCAGCACTCAGGGGGCCGGGGAGCTGTTTTTT. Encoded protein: CASSTQGAGELFF.

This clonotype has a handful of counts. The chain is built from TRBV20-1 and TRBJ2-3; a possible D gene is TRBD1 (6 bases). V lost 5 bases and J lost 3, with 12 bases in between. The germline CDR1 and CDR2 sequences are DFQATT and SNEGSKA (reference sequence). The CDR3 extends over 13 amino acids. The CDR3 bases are TGCAGTGCTGGAAACAGGGTTACAGATACGCAGTATTTT. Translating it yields CSAGNRVTDTQYF.

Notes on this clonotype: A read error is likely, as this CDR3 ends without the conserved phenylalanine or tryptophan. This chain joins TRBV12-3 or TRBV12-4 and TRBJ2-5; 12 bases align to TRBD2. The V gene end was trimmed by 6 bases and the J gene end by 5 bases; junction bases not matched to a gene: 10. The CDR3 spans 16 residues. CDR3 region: CASSQGTSGLRETQYL. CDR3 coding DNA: TGTGCCAGCAGCCAAGGGACTAGCGGGCTTCGGGAGACCCAGTACCTC.

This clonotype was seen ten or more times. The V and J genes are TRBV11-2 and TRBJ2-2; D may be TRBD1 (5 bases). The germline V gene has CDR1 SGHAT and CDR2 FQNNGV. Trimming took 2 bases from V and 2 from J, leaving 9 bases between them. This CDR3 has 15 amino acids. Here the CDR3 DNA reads TGTGCCAGCAGCTTAATTAGGGGAAACACCGGGGAGCTGTTTTTT. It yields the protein CASSLIRGNTGELFF.

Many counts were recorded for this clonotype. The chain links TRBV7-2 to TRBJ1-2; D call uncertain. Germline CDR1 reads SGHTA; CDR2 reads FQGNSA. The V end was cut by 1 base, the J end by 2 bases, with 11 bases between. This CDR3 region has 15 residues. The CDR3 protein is CASSLEPQYNYGYTF. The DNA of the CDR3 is TGTGCCAGCAGCTTAGAACCCCAATACAACTATGGCTACACCTTC.

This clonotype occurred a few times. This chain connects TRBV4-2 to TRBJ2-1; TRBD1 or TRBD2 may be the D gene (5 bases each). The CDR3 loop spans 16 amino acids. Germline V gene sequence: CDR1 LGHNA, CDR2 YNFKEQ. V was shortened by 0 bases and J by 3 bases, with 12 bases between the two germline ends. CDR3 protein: CASSQERDPIYNEQFF. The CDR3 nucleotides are TGTGCCAGCAGCCAAGAAAGGGACCCAATCTACAATGAGCAGTTCTTC.

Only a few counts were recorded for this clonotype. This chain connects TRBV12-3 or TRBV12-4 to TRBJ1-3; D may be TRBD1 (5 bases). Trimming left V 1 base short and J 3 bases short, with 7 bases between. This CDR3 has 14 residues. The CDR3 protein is CASSLGGGGNTIYF. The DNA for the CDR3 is TGTGCCAGCAGTTTAGGGGGCGGTGGAAACACCATATATTTT.